The 30 T cell receptor beta chains listed next were all sequenced from one sample in a study of T-cell memory formation after mild COVID-19. MiXCR, run by TCRdb on the 5' RACE reads, gives a single entry per CDR3 protein. The sample consists of 350,000 to 400,000 distinct CDR3 sequences, approximately 21% of them appearing once. Source material: PBMCs or a T cell subset sorted from them (not recorded which). All receptors come from an adult woman who had mild COVID-19 (a few samples of this study predate the infection). Cell type and time point are not known.

This clonotype was picked up a small number of times. V usage is TRBV24-1 and J usage is TRBJ1-1, with D tentatively TRBD1 (5 bases). Deletions cut 7 bases from V and 4 bases from J, with 15 bases between. The CDR3 loop spans 14 amino acids. Germline values: CDR1 KGHDR, CDR2 SFDVKD. CDR3: CATRGGIVGTEAFF. The CDR3 DNA reads as TGTGCCACCAGGGGGGGAATAGTGGGCACTGAAGCTTTCTTT.

The rearrangement joins TRBV7-2 to TRBJ1-2, with a weak D call TRBD1 (6 bases). Germline V gene sequence: CDR1 SGHTA, CDR2 FQGNSA. The CDR3 is 15 amino acids. The germline V and J ends were trimmed by 1 base and 1 base, with 10 bases remaining between them. The CDR3 nucleotides read TGTGCCAGCAGCTTAGGGACAGTGATTAACTATGGCTACACCTTC. Amino acid sequence: CASSLGTVINYGYTF.

The chain carries TRBV9 and TRBJ1-6; the D gene is possibly TRBD1 (5 bases). CDR3 size: 16 residues. Germline V gene data show CDR1 as SGDLS and CDR2 as YYNGEE. The V gene lost 4 bases and the J gene lost 7 bases, with 18 bases spanning the gap. The CDR3 sequence: CASSFSGTLGNSPLHF. The CDR3 DNA reads TGTGCCAGCAGCTTTTCCGGGACGCTGGGGAATTCACCCCTCCACTTT.

Only a few counts were recorded for this clonotype. J is TRBJ1-2 and V is TRBV12-3 or TRBV12-4, with a weak D call TRBD1 (6 bases). The CDR3 spans 14 residues. V lost 3 bases and J lost 7, with 15 bases in between. CDR3 nucleotides: TGTGCCAGCAGTTTCGAACAGGGTGTAGGTGGCTACACCTTC. This encodes CASSFEQGVGGYTF.

This clonotype was seen only a few times. The rearrangement joins TRBV12-3 or TRBV12-4 to TRBJ2-2; D might be TRBD1 (6 bases). This CDR3 region has 12 residues. Trimming cost V 6 bases and J 6 bases, with 8 bases left between them. CDR3 DNA: TGTGCCAGCAGAAGACAGGCCGGGGAGCTGTTTTTT. Translated, it gives CASRRQAGELFF.

In its sample, this clonotype was seen a few times. The chain is built from TRBV6-2 or TRBV6-3 and TRBJ2-5; TRBD2 matches at 7 bases. This CDR3 is 11 amino acids long. The V gene end was trimmed by 8 bases and the J gene end by 7 bases; junction bases not matched to a gene: 4. Germline V gives CDR1 MNHEY, CDR2 SVGEGT. The CDR3 nucleotides read TGTGCCAGCGGGGACTATTCGACCCAGTACTTC. Protein product: CASGDYSTQYF.

This clonotype was detected only a few times. V gene TRBV2 combines with J gene TRBJ1-1; a possible D gene is TRBD1 (6 bases). The CDR3 runs to 12 residues. The V end lost 4 bases, the J end lost 8 bases, and 11 bases lay between the germline ends. The germline V gene encodes CDR1 SNHLY and CDR2 FYNNEI. Here the CDR3 DNA reads TGTGCCAGCAGTGCTACAGGGAGGGAAGCTTTCTTT. Its translation is CASSATGREAFF.

CDR3 bases: TGTGCCAGCAGCCAAGAGGGGGTAGAGTCGAACACTGAAGCTTTCTTT. This translates into CASSQEGVESNTEAFF. This chain links TRBV14 with TRBJ1-1; tentative D call: TRBD1 (5 bases). Trimming took 0 bases from V and 1 from J, leaving 12 bases between them. The CDR3 is made up of 16 amino acids. Germline CDR1 and CDR2: SGHDN and FVKESK.

This clonotype came up a few times. The chain is built from TRBV6-6 and TRBJ1-1, with D uncertain. CDR3 length equals 16 residues. V was pared by 0 bases and J by 1 base, with 12 bases between. CDR1 is MNHNY, CDR2 SVGAGI, per germline (reference sequence). The DNA of the CDR3 is TGTGCCAGCAGTTACTCGCTGGCGGAGCCGAACACTGAAGCTTTCTTT. This sequence encodes CASSYSLAEPNTEAFF.

Ten or more counts support this clonotype. J is TRBJ2-1 and V is TRBV10-3, with TRBD2 identical over 7 bases. The germline gives CDR1 ENHRY, CDR2 SYGVKD. V dropped 3 bases and J dropped 8; count of bases not matched to a gene: 10. There are 15 residues in the CDR3. The chain's CDR3 is CAISDLAGEVYEQFF. The CDR3, as DNA: TGTGCCATCAGTGACCTTGCGGGAGAAGTCTATGAGCAGTTCTTC.

This clonotype has a handful of counts. The gene calls are TRBV5-1 and TRBJ1-4; no definite D call. The CDR3 loop spans 14 amino acids. V was clipped by 2 bases and J by 5 bases, with 10 bases between them. Germline CDR1 is SGHRS and CDR2 is YFSETQ. This CDR3 reads CASSFGPGNEKLFF. CDR3 in DNA: TGCGCCAGCAGCTTTGGGCCGGGGAATGAAAAACTGTTTTTT.

This clonotype has more than one count but fewer than ten. J is TRBJ1-1 and V is TRBV20-1; D may be TRBD1 (6 bases). V shed 6 bases and J shed 4 bases, with 21 bases lying between them. Germline loops: CDR1 DFQATT, CDR2 SNEGSKA (reference sequence). The length of the CDR3 is 15 residues. The CDR3 is CSAPHRPGAVTEAFF. CDR3 DNA sequence: TGCAGTGCCCCTCACCGGCCAGGGGCGGTCACTGAAGCTTTCTTT.

The rearrangement links TRBV7-7 to TRBJ2-3, with D possibly being TRBD1 (5 bases). V was shortened by 5 bases and J by 8 bases, with 14 bases between the two germline ends. CDR3 length equals 13 residues. In germline, CDR1 is SSHAT, CDR2 FNYEAQ (reference sequence). The CDR3 nucleotides read TGTGCCAGCAGCAAGGGGAACACGGGTACGCAGTATTTT. Protein sequence: CASSKGNTGTQYF.

This clonotype was counted between two and nine times. The chain couples TRBV20-1 to TRBJ1-4; D is possibly TRBD1 (5 bases). CDR1 and CDR2 (germline): DFQATT, SNEGSKA (reference sequence). This CDR3 spans 16 amino acids. V was trimmed by 0 bases and J by 2 bases, leaving 13 bases between them. The CDR3 region is CSARDRKTATNEKLFF. The CDR3 DNA is TGCAGTGCTAGAGACCGAAAGACAGCCACTAATGAAAAACTGTTTTTT.

This clonotype was found a few times. This chain links TRBV14 with TRBJ2-7, with a tentative D call TRBD2 (6 bases). This CDR3 contains 16 residues. Germline values: CDR1 SGHDN, CDR2 FVKESK. With 1 base removed from V and 1 base from J, the gap between germline ends came to 14 bases. The CDR3 loop is CASSQGIMGGSYEQYF. In DNA form, the CDR3 reads TGTGCCAGCAGCCAAGGGATCATGGGGGGATCCTACGAGCAGTACTTC.

This clonotype was picked up a small number of times. The gene calls are TRBV5-1 and TRBJ2-3, with 13 nucleotides matching TRBD2. The CDR3 extends over 15 amino acids. Trimming took 4 bases from V and 4 from J; bases not matched to a gene: 3. The V gene's germline CDR1 is SGHRS and CDR2 YFSETQ. Written as DNA, the CDR3 is TGCGCCAGCAGCGCGGGACTAGCGGGGTCAGATACGCAGTATTTT. It is translated as CASSAGLAGSDTQYF.

In this sample, this clonotype turned up once. The chain couples TRBV6-5 to TRBJ2-1; weak D call: TRBD2 (5 bases). The ends were cut back, 2 bases at V and 0 bases at J, with 11 bases in the middle. Germline loops: CDR1 MNHEY, CDR2 SVGAGI. This CDR3 spans 16 amino acids. The CDR3 nucleotides read TGTGCCAGCAGTTACGAGAGGGCTAGCTCCTACAATGAGCAGTTCTTC. Translating gives CASSYERASSYNEQFF.

The CDR3 DNA follows: TGTGCCAGTAGTAGTCCCCTCCGGGACCGACCCTACGAGCAGTACTTC. Its translation: CASSSPLRDRPYEQYF. The gene calls are TRBV19 and TRBJ2-7; the D gene could be TRBD1 or TRBD2 (5 bases each). This CDR3 comprises 16 residues. Germline CDR1 LNHDA, CDR2 SQIVND (reference sequence). V was trimmed by 4 bases and J by 2 bases, leaving 18 bases between them.

This clonotype has only a few counts. The V gene is TRBV29-1, the J gene TRBJ2-7; 8 bases line up with TRBD2. CDR1 SQVTM and CDR2 ANQGSEA come from the germline V gene. V was clipped by 6 bases and J by 1 base; unmatched bases: 5. CDR3 length: 13 amino acids. Here the CDR3 reads CSVRLARSYEQYF. The DNA of the CDR3 is TGCAGCGTACGACTAGCGCGATCCTACGAGCAGTACTTC.

The chain links TRBV7-9 to TRBJ2-1; D possibly corresponds to TRBD1 (5 bases). V was pared by 2 bases and J by 10 bases, with 12 bases between. CDR3 length: 13 residues. Looked up from germline, CDR1 is SEHNR and CDR2 is FQNEAQ (reference sequence). The CDR3 bases are TGTGCCAGCAGCTTACCCAGGGCTAGGGAGCAGTTCTTC. It encodes CASSLPRAREQFF.

The V gene is TRBV29-1, the J gene TRBJ2-2; D possibly uses TRBD1 or TRBD2 (5 bases each). CDR3 length: 14 residues. With 3 bases removed from V and 7 bases from J, the gap between germline ends came to 15 bases. CDR1 and CDR2 from the germline V gene are SQVTM and ANQGSEA. CDR3 sequence reads: CSVDWDGAGGELFF. CDR3 DNA: TGCAGCGTTGATTGGGACGGTGCAGGCGGGGAGCTGTTTTTT.

This clonotype was found a few times. The V and J genes are TRBV20-1 and TRBJ2-1; 13 nucleotides align to TRBD2. The V gene end was trimmed by 5 bases and the J gene end by 0 bases; junction bases not matched to a gene: 1. Germline V gene sequence: CDR1 DFQATT, CDR2 SNEGSKA (reference sequence). The CDR3 contains 15 residues. The CDR3 region is CSAGTSGVSYNEQFF. The CDR3 DNA reads as TGCAGTGCTGGGACTAGCGGGGTCTCCTACAATGAGCAGTTCTTC.

Only a few counts were recorded for this clonotype. The rearrangement joins TRBV7-9 to TRBJ2-5; possible D gene TRBD2, 5 bases. Germline CDR1 and CDR2: SEHNR and FQNEAQ (reference sequence). CDR3 length: 13 amino acids. V was cut by 5 bases and J by 6 bases, with 13 bases left in between. This CDR3 is CASSQGSSQTQYF. Written as DNA, the CDR3 is TGTGCCAGCAGCCAAGGGAGCAGTCAGACCCAGTACTTC.

The table lists this clonotype with a few counts. The V and J genes are TRBV4-1 and TRBJ2-4, with 11 bases identical to TRBD1. V gave up 0 bases and J gave up 8 bases; unmatched junction bases: 6. The CDR3 is 16 residues long. CDR1 is MGHRA, CDR2 YSYEKL, per germline. The CDR3: CASSQEIGQGADIQYF. The DNA for the CDR3 is TGCGCCAGCAGCCAAGAAATCGGACAGGGGGCGGACATTCAGTACTTC.

This clonotype has only a few counts. The chain recombines TRBV7-9 with TRBJ2-2, with 7 bases aligning to TRBD2. This CDR3 spans 16 amino acids. CDR1 and CDR2 (germline): SEHNR, FQNEAQ (reference sequence). V shed 11 bases, J shed 0 bases, and the junction held 12 bases outside the gene matches. CDR3 coding DNA: TGTGCCTGCGACACCGGGACTACCGCGAACACCGGGGAGCTGTTTTTT. This translates into CACDTGTTANTGELFF. The entire variable domain, with the rest obtained from reference TRBV7-9 and TRBJ2-2, is as follows: DTGVSQNPRHKITKRGQNVTFRCDPISEHNRLYWYRQTLGQGPEFLTYFQNEAQLEKSRLLSDRFSAERPKGSFSTLEIQRTEQGDSAMYLCACDTGTTANTGELFFGEGSRLTVL.

This chain links TRBV4-1 with TRBJ1-2, with a weak D call TRBD1 (5 bases). Trimming cost V 0 bases and J 2 bases, with 10 bases left between them. Germline V CDR1 and CDR2: MGHRA, YSYEKL. The CDR3 has 15 amino acids. This chain's CDR3 is CASSQDRAENYGYTF. DNA for the CDR3: TGCGCCAGCAGCCAAGACAGGGCGGAAAACTATGGCTACACCTTC.

This clonotype showed up just a few times. This chain joins TRBV5-4 and TRBJ1-1; D perhaps matches TRBD1 (6 bases). CDR1 is SGHNT, CDR2 YYREEE, per germline (reference sequence). Between the trimmed V and J ends, which lost 1 base and 6 bases, there was a span of 7 bases. This CDR3 is 12 amino acids long. CDR3 bases: TGTGCCAGCAGCTTGACAGGGTCTGAAGCTTTCTTT. Translation gives CASSLTGSEAFF.

This chain connects TRBV6-5 to TRBJ1-2; 8 bases agree with TRBD1. Germline CDR1 is MNHEY and CDR2 is SVGAGI. V was clipped by 6 bases and J by 8 bases; unmatched bases: 8. The CDR3 is 13 amino acids. CDR3 sequence: CASSLGQGAGYTF. The CDR3 bases are TGTGCCAGCAGCTTGGGGCAGGGGGCGGGCTACACCTTC.

V gene TRBV5-1 combines with J gene TRBJ2-5; no definite D call. Germline V gene lookup returns CDR1 SGHRS and CDR2 YFSETQ. V was cut by 0 bases and J by 5 bases, with 20 bases left in between. This CDR3 is built from 17 residues. DNA of the CDR3: TGCGCCAGCAGCTTGGGGCGTAGGGCGGAGATTGGGGAGACCCAGTACTTC. Translated: CASSLGRRAEIGETQYF.

This clonotype has only a few counts. This sequence joins TRBV6-1 and TRBJ2-3; the D gene is possibly TRBD2 (6 bases). This CDR3 is built from 16 residues. V dropped 3 bases and J dropped 0 bases, with 13 bases sitting between them. CDR1 is MNHNS and CDR2 is SASEGT in the germline V gene. CDR3 sequence reads: CASSDRGKPSTDTQYF. CDR3 coding DNA: TGTGCCAGCAGTGACCGGGGGAAGCCTAGCACAGATACGCAGTATTTT.